The entry that follows covers one T cell receptor beta chain sequence. Its antigen remains undetermined. No base-level quality is on record; no much larger clone is a single base apart. The entry originates in a study of Ad26.COV2.S vaccination and SARS-CoV-2 variants (dated by TCRdb to about 2021). At the level of the whole study: Donors in the vaccine arm were drawn from COV1001, a multicentre, randomized, double-blind, placebo-controlled phase I-IIa trial testing Ad26.COV2.S in healthy adults. Dosing of Ad26.COV2.S was intramuscular, at either 5x10^10 or 1x10^11 viral particles, delivered as one shot or as two shots spaced 56 days apart. The specificity and breadth of SARS-CoV-2-reactive T cell receptors after Ad26.COV2.S vaccination were assessed by TCRbeta repertoire sequencing. The TCR-sequenced set comprised around 30 samples: around 20 Ad26.COV2.S vaccine recipients, 5 placebo recipients and 8 SARS-CoV-2 convalescent individuals. Trial participants were randomized into five groups of five: low-dose or high-dose Ad26.COV2.S given once or twice, or placebo on both occasions. Blinding of investigators to trial group allocation was maintained during experiments and outcome assessment. Here is what the overall study found, with its caveats: The study lacked the statistical power to compare responses across vaccine doses or regimens. Spike-specific TCR breadth was higher in Ad26.COV2.S recipients than in placebo recipients (P = 0.0014). After vaccination, spike-specific CD8+ and CD4+ T cell responses were reported to show substantial breadth. Non-spike TCR breadth was comparable between vaccine and placebo recipients, consistent with the vaccine containing only spike. The authors noted that total T cell responses may have been underestimated by the TCR breadth and depth analyses.

The treatment or condition label on this specimen signifies: 15 to 20 received Ad26.COV2.S at low or high dose, single or two shots; 5 received placebo; per-sample allocation not given. For vaccine and placebo recipients, repertoires were sequenced using samples collected on day 63 after the first injection. Between 29 July and 7 August 2020, Cohort 1b enrolled about 27 adults aged 18-55 years at one site in Boston, USA. As a vaccine, Ad26.COV2.S was a replication-incompetent adenovirus type 26 vector that expressed a prefusion-stabilized SARS-CoV-2 spike protein derived from the original Wuhan strain. Trimming at the junction amounts to 2 bases on V and 4 bases on J, and the germline ends lie 11 bases apart. The germline V gene gives CDR1 as SGHNT and CDR2 as YENEEA. The CDR3 holds 14 amino acids from the cysteine to the phenylalanine. CDR3 DNA only is kept here, 42 bases in frame from base 1. The immunoSEQ Assay was the method used to sequence TCRbeta CDR3 regions. After extraction, genomic DNA underwent amplification by bias-controlled multiplex PCR, followed by high-throughput sequencing. Per the original workflow: To quantify the absolute abundance of every unique TCRbeta CDR3 region, sequences were collapsed and filtered. T cell fraction was estimated by normalizing TCRbeta template counts to usable DNA, which was measured by amplifying reference genes present in all nucleated cells. Repertoire TCRs were annotated as SARS-CoV-2-specific when V gene, CDR3 amino acid sequence and J gene were exactly matched to a known reactive TCR set. The reference SARS-CoV-2 TCR set was derived from MIRA and filtered for enrichment in COVID-19-positive ImmuneCODE repertoires, a step that removed public or cross-reactive TCRs. Drawing on the MIRA antigens, annotated TCRs were analysed further at the level of specific ORF or position within ORF. Breadth was defined as the number of annotated unique rearrangements divided by the total number of unique productive rearrangements, and depth was defined as the summed frequency of the annotated unique rearrangements. TCR breadth was compared between groups using two-sided Wilcoxon rank-sum tests. TCRdb obtained this table from immuneACCESS and retained in-frame rearrangements with V and J assigned. These tables miss some clones; where compared with another copy, unresolved V genes account for less than half of the shortfall, and the remainder is unexplained. The DNA gave D and trimming, while V, J and clone size come from that table. The sample data list about 440,000 clones, and around 90% of these were observed just once. The ten largest clones capture about 4.1% of the sample.

The V and J genes are TRBV11-3 and TRBJ2-5, with the D call tentatively TRBD1 or TRBD2, each fitting 5 bases. Sequencing was performed on peripheral blood, taken in a trial of Ad26.COV2.S vaccine versus placebo. The source of this sequence is a person between 18 and 59 years old who received the Ad26.COV2.S COVID-19 vaccine or a placebo. Read as DNA, the sequence is TGTGCCAGCAGCTTAAGTAGAGGGGCAGAGACCCAGTACTTC. This encodes CASSLSRGAETQYF. With all but the CDR3 taken from the reference TRBV11-3 and TRBJ2-5 genes, the full variable domain is: EAGVVQSPRYKIIEKKQPVAFWCNPISGHNTLYWYLQNLGQGPELLIRYENEEAVDDSQLPKDRFSAERLKGVDSTLKIQPAELGDSAVYLCASSLSRGAETQYFGPGTRLLVL.